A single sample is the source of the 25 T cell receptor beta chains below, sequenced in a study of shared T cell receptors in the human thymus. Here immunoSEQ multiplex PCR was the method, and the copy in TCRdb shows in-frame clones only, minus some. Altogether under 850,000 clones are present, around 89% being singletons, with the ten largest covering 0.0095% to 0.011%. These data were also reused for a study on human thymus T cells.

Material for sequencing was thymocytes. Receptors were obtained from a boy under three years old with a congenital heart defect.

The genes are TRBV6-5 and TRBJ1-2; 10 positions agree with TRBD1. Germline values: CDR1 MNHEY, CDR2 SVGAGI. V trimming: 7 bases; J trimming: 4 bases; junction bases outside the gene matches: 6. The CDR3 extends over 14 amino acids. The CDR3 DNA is TGTGCCAGCATGCCGGGACAGGGGATCTATGGCTACACCTTC. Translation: CASMPGQGIYGYTF.

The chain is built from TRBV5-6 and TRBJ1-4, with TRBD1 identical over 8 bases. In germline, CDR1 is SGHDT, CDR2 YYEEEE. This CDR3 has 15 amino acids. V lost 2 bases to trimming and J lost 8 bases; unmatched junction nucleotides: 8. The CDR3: CASSLGQGGREKLFF. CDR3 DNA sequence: TGTGCCAGCAGCTTAGGACAGGGCGGTCGCGAAAAACTGTTTTTT.

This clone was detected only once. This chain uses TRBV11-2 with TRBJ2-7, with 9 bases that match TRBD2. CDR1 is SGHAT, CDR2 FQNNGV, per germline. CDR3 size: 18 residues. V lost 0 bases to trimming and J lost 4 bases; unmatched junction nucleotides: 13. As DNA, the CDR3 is TGTGCCAGCAGCTTAGATCAAAGGCGGGAGGGCCTATGGTACGAGCAGTACTTC. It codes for CASSLDQRREGLWYEQYF.

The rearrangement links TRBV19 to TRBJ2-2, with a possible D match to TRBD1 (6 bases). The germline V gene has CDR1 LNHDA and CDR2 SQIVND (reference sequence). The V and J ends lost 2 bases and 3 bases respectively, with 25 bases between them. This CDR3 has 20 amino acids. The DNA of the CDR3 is TGTGCCAGTAGTATAAAGGGGGTGACGGGACAAGGGTTTTACACCGGGGAGCTGTTTTTT. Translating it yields CASSIKGVTGQGFYTGELFF.

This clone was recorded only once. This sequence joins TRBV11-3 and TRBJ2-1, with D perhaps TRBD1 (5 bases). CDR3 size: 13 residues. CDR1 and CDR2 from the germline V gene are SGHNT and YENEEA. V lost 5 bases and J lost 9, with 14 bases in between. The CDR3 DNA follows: TGTGCCAGCAGCCTAGGGGTGTCAGGTGAGCAGTTCTTC. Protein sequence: CASSLGVSGEQFF.

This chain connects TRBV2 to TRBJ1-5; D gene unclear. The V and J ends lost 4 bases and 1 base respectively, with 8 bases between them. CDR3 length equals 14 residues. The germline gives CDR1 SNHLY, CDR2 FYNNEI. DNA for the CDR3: TGTGCCAGCAGTGCCGGGGAGAGCAATCAGCCCCAGCATTTT. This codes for CASSAGESNQPQHF.

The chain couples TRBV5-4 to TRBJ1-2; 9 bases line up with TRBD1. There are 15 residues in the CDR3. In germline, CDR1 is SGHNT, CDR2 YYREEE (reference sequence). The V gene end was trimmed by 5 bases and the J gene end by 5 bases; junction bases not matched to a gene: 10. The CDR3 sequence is CASRPGTGSRYGYTF. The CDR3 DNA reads TGTGCCAGCAGACCCGGGACAGGGAGTCGGTATGGCTACACCTTC.

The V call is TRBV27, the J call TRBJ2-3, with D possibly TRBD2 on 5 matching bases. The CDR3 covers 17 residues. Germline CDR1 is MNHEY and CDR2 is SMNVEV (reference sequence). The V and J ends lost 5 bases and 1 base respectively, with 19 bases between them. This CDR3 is CASSPLSEGPRTDTQYF. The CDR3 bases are TGTGCCAGCAGTCCCCTATCTGAGGGCCCCCGCACAGATACGCAGTATTTT.

As DNA, the CDR3 is TGCGCCAGCAGCCACCAAGCACTAGCGGGAGAGAGGGACACCAGGGGTGAGCAGTTCTTC. It codes for CASSHQALAGERDTRGEQFF. V usage is TRBV4-1 and J usage is TRBJ2-1, with 11 bases aligning to TRBD2. Germline trimming cut 3 bases from V and 9 bases from J; bases unmatched to any gene: 22. The CDR3 length is 20 residues. CDR1 is MGHRA, CDR2 YSYEKL, per germline.

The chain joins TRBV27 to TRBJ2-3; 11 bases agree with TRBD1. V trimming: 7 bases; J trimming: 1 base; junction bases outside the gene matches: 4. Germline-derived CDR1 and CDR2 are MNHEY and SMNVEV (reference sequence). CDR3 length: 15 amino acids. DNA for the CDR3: TGTGCCAGCACCTTGGACAGGGGGCGCACAGATACGCAGTATTTT. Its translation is CASTLDRGRTDTQYF.

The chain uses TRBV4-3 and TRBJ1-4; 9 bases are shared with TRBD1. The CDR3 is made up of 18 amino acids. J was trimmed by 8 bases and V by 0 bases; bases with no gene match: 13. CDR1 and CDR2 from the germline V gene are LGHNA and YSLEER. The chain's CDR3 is CASSQESGQGTIDEKLFF. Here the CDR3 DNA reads TGCGCCAGCAGCCAAGAAAGCGGACAGGGGACCATTGACGAAAAACTGTTTTTT.

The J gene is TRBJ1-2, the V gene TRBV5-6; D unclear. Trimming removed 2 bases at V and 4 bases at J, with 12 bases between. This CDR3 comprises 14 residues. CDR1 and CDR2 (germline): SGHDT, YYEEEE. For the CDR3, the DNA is TGTGCCAGCAGCTTATCCAGTTCAGGCTATGGCTACACCTTC. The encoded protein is CASSLSSSGYGYTF. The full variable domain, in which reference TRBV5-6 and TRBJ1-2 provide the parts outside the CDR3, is DAGVTQSPTHLIKTRGQQVTLRCSPKSGHDTVSWYQQALGQGPQFIFQYYEEEERQRGNFPDRFSGHQFPNYSSELNVNALLLGDSALYLCASSLSSSGYGYTFGSGTRLTVV.

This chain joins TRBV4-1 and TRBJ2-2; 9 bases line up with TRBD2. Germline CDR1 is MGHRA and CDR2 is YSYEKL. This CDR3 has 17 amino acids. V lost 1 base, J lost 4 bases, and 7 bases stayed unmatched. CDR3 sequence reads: CASSQGAIAGATGELFF. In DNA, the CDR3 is TGCGCCAGCAGCCAAGGGGCGATAGCGGGAGCCACCGGGGAGCTGTTTTTT.

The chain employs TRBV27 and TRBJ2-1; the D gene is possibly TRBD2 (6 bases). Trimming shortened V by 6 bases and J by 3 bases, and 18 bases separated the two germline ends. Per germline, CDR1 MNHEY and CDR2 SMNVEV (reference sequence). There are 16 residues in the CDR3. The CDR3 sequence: CASSPGLASVYNEQFF. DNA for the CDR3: TGTGCCAGCAGCCCGGGGCTAGCGAGTGTCTACAATGAGCAGTTCTTC.

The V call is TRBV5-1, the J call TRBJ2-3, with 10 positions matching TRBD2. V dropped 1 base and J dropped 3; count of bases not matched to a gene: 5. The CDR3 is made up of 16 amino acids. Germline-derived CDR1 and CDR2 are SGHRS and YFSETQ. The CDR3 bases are TGCGCCAGCAGCTTGAAGAGCGGGAGGGTTACAGATACGCAGTATTTT. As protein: CASSLKSGRVTDTQYF.

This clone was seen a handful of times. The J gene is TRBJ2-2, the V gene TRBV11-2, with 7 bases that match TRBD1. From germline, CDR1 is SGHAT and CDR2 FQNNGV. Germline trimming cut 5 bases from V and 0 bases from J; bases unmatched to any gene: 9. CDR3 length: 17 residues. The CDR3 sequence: CASSPRDRLANTGELFF. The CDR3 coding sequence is TGTGCCAGCAGCCCCCGGGACAGACTCGCGAACACCGGGGAGCTGTTTTTT.

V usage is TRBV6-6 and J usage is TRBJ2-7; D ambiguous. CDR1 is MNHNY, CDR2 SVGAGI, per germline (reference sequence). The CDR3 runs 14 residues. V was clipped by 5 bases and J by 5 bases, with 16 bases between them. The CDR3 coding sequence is TGTGCCAGCAGTCTTAACCCCTTTGGCCACGAGCAGTACTTC. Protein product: CASSLNPFGHEQYF.

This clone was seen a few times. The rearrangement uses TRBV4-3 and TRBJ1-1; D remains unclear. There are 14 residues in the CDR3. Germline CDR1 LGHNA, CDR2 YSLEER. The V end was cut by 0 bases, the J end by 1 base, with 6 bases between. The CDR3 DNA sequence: TGCGCCAGCAGCCAAGAAATCCAGAACACTGAAGCTTTCTTT. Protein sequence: CASSQEIQNTEAFF.

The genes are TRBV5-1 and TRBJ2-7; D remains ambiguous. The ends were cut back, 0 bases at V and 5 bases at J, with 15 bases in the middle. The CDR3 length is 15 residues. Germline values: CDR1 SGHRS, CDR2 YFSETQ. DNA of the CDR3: TGCGCCAGCAGCTTGGAGCCTGGGCTTGAAGACGAGCAGTACTTC. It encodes CASSLEPGLEDEQYF.

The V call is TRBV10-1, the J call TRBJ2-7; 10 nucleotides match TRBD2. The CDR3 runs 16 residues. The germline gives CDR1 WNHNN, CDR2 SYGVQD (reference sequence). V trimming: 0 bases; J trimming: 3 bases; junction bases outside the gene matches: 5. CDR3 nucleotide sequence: TGCGCCAGCAGTGAGTCCGGGTCTAGCGGGAGCTACGAGCAGTACTTC. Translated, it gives CASSESGSSGSYEQYF.

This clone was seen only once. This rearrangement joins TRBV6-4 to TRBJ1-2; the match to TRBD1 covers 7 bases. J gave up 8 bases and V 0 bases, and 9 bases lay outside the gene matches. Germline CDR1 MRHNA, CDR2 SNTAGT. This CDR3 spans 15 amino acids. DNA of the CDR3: TGTGCCAGCAGTGACTCGGGGGACAGAGTTTTGGGCTACACCTTC. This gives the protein CASSDSGDRVLGYTF.

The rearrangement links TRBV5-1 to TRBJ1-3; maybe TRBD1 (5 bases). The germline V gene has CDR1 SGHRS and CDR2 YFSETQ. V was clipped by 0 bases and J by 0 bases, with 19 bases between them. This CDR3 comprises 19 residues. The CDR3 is CASSLAAGTEDDSGNTIYF. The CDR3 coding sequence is TGCGCCAGCAGCTTGGCCGCTGGGACTGAAGACGACTCTGGAAACACCATATATTTT.

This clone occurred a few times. This chain's CDR3 is CASSHGDRVYEQYF. The CDR3 coding sequence is TGCGCCAGCAGCCATGGGGACAGGGTCTACGAGCAGTACTTC. The chain recombines TRBV4-3 with TRBJ2-7; TRBD1 matches at 9 bases. The CDR3 length is 14 residues. Per germline, CDR1 LGHNA and CDR2 YSLEER. Trimming took 3 bases from V and 3 from J; bases not matched to a gene: 3.

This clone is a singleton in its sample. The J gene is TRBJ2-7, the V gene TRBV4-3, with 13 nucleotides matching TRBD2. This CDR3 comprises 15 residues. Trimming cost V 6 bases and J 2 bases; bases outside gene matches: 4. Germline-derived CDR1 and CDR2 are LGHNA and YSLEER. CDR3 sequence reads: CASRVGLAGPYEQYF. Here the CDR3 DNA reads TGCGCCAGCAGGGTGGGACTAGCGGGACCCTACGAGCAGTACTTC.

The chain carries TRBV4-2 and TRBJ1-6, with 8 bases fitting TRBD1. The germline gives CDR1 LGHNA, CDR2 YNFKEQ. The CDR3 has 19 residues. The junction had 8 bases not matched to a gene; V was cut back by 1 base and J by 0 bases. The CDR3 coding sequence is TGTGCCAGCAGCCAAGTGCAGGGGGCTCCTAGCTCCTATAATTCACCCCTCCACTTT. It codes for CASSQVQGAPSSYNSPLHF.